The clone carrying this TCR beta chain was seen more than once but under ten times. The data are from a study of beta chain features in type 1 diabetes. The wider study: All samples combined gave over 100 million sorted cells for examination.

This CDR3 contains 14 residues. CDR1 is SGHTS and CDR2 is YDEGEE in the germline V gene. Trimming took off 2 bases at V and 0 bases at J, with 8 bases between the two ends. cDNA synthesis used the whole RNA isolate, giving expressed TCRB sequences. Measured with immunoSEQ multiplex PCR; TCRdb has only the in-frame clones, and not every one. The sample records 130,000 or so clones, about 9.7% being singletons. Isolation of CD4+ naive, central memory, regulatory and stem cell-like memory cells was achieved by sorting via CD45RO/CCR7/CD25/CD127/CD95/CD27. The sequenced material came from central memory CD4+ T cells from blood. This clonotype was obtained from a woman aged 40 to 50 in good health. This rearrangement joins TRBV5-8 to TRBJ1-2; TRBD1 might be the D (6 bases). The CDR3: CASSFGTTNYGYTF. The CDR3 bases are TGTGCCAGCAGCTTCGGGACAACTAACTATGGCTACACCTTC.